This is a list of T cell receptor beta chains from one sample in a study of T cell responses to AZD1222 COVID-19 vaccine. Clones were sequenced by immunoSEQ multiplex PCR, and TCRdb holds only the in-frame ones, with some missing. The table includes roughly 77,000 clones, 88% detected once. The material sequenced was peripheral blood, taken on day 0 of MenACWY control vaccination. The origin of the receptors is an adult in good health. CDR3s include the opening cysteine and the closing phenylalanine or tryptophan. The order of the fields is CDR3 protein, CDR3 DNA, V gene, J gene, D gene, clone size. The D gene is left open where the match is weak. Size tells how often a clone was seen (once, few, many) or the class of an expanded clone, and some rows leave it out.

CASMSGSNQPQHF,TGTGCCAGCATGTCGGGGAGCAATCAGCCCCAGCATTTT,TRBV6-6,TRBJ1-5,-,-
CASSVTNEKLFF,TGTGCCAGCAGTGTAACTAATGAAAAACTGTTTTTT,TRBV3-1/TRBV3-2,TRBJ1-4,-,-
CASSTSSGGRYNEQFF,TGTGCCAGCAGTACTTCTAGCGGGGGGCGGTACAATGAGCAGTTCTTC,TRBV28,TRBJ2-1,TRBD2,-
CASSPLWEDRVADTQYF,TGTGCCAGCAGCCCCCTCTGGGAGGACAGGGTAGCAGATACGCAGTATTTT,TRBV7-2,TRBJ2-3,TRBD1,-
CASSPKGGDKETQYF,TGTGCCAGCAGCCCTAAAGGGGGAGACAAAGAGACCCAGTACTTC,TRBV3-1/TRBV3-2,TRBJ2-5,-,-
CASSIRQNTEAFF,TGTGCCAGTAGTATCCGGCAGAACACTGAAGCTTTCTTT,TRBV19,TRBJ1-1,-,-
CASSERPSGALRNEQFF,TGTGCCAGCAGTGAAAGGCCTAGCGGGGCCCTGAGGAATGAGCAGTTCTTC,TRBV6-1,TRBJ2-1,TRBD2,-
CASSSTPDQPQHF,TGTGCCAGCAGCTCCACCCCCGACCAGCCCCAGCATTTT,TRBV11-3,TRBJ1-5,-,few
CASSLKGGTEAFF,TGTGCCAGCAGCTTAAAGGGAGGCACTGAAGCTTTCTTT,TRBV5-8,TRBJ1-1,-,-
CASSLGSSPNEKLFF,TGTGCCAGCAGCTTAGGGTCCTCCCCAAATGAAAAACTGTTTTTT,TRBV7-9,TRBJ1-4,-,-
CASSPYSGGAADTQYF,TGCGCCAGCAGCCCATATAGCGGGGGGGCCGCAGATACGCAGTATTTT,TRBV5-1,TRBJ2-3,TRBD2,once
CASRPTGVDTGELFF,TGTGCCAGCAGGCCAACAGGGGTGGACACCGGGGAGCTGTTTTTT,TRBV7-3,TRBJ2-2,TRBD1,-
CASSLESASMTEAFF,TGCGCCAGCAGCTTGGAATCGGCGTCCATGACTGAAGCTTTCTTT,TRBV5-1,TRBJ1-1,-,-
CASSRQDQETQYF,TGTGCCAGTAGTAGACAGGATCAAGAGACCCAGTACTTC,TRBV19,TRBJ2-5,-,-
CASSLGGQRYTDTQYF,TGTGCCAGCAGCTTAGGGGGACAGCGATACACAGATACGCAGTATTTT,TRBV11-2,TRBJ2-3,TRBD1,-
CASSQLGTNEKLFF,TGTGCCAGCAGCCAATTGGGGACTAATGAAAAACTGTTTTTT,TRBV3-1/TRBV3-2,TRBJ1-4,-,-
CASSLPSMNTEAFF,TGTGCCAGCAGCTTGCCCAGTATGAACACTGAAGCTTTCTTT,TRBV5-4,TRBJ1-1,-,-
CASSQTTAGISEAFF,TGCGCCAGCAGCCAAACGACAGCGGGGATCTCTGAAGCTTTCTTT,TRBV4-3,TRBJ1-1,-,-
CASSKTGLGETQYF,TGTGCCAGCAGCAAGACAGGGTTAGGAGAGACCCAGTACTTC,TRBV6-2/TRBV6-3,TRBJ2-5,TRBD1,-
CASSTDRMTGNYGYTF,TGTGCCAGCAGCACAGACAGGATGACCGGGAACTATGGCTACACCTTC,TRBV7-2,TRBJ1-2,-,-
CASSYWQTNSYNSPLHF,TGTGCCAGCAGTTACTGGCAGACGAACTCCTATAATTCACCCCTCCACTTT,TRBV6-2/TRBV6-3,TRBJ1-6,-,-
CASKSPLQTELNGYTF,TGCGCCAGCAAATCCCCCCTACAGACAGAGCTCAATGGCTACACCTTC,TRBV5-1,TRBJ1-2,-,once
CASSFDSSTDTQYF,TGTGCCAGCAGCTTCGACAGTAGCACAGATACGCAGTATTTT,TRBV7-9,TRBJ2-3,-,-
CASSFINEQFF,TGTGCCAGCAGTTTCATAAATGAGCAGTTCTTC,TRBV12-3/TRBV12-4,TRBJ2-1,-,-
CASSARLTWTGPVYYGYTF,TGTGCCAGCAGCGCCCGCCTAACCTGGACAGGGCCCGTTTACTATGGCTACACCTTC,TRBV9,TRBJ1-2,TRBD1,-
CASSLRRQETQYF,TGTGCCAGCAGTTTAAGGAGACAAGAGACCCAGTACTTC,TRBV6-5,TRBJ2-5,-,-
CASTESSYNEQFF,TGTGCCAGCACCGAATCCTCCTACAATGAGCAGTTCTTC,TRBV28,TRBJ2-1,-,-
CASSPLGDTEAFF,TGTGCCAGCTCACCACTTGGGGACACTGAAGCTTTCTTT,TRBV18,TRBJ1-1,-,-
CATSNGQGAFQPQHF,TGTGCCACCAGCAACGGACAGGGGGCTTTTCAGCCCCAGCATTTT,TRBV15,TRBJ1-5,TRBD1,-
CAISESGNTEAFF,TGTGCCATCAGTGAGAGCGGGAACACTGAAGCTTTCTTT,TRBV10-3,TRBJ1-1,-,-
CASSLSGGPTDTQYF,TGTGCCAGCAGCTTATCAGGGGGTCCCACAGATACGCAGTATTTT,TRBV7-8,TRBJ2-3,TRBD1,-
CSAREGYTF,TGCAGTGCTAGAGAGGGCTACACCTTC,TRBV20-1,TRBJ1-2,-,few
CASRGPGQGAYTIYF,TGTGCCAGCAGAGGTCCGGGACAGGGAGCTTACACCATATATTTT,TRBV7-2,TRBJ1-3,TRBD1,-
CASGGVGGAWNQPQHF,TGTGCCAGTGGCGGAGTAGGGGGGGCATGGAATCAGCCCCAGCATTTT,TRBV5-5,TRBJ1-5,-,once
CASEGVAGTVSTQYF,TGTGCCAGCGAAGGGGTAGCGGGGACTGTATCGACCCAGTACTTC,TRBV2,TRBJ2-5,TRBD2,-
CASSPQGYNSPLHF,TGTGCCAGCAGTCCGCAGGGGTATAATTCACCCCTCCACTTT,TRBV6-2/TRBV6-3,TRBJ1-6,-,-
CASSDGSGSYNEQFF,TGTGCCAGCAGTGACGGTTCGGGGTCCTACAATGAGCAGTTCTTC,TRBV6-4,TRBJ2-1,-,medium-sized
CASSLRGEAFF,TGCGCCAGCAGCTTGCGGGGTGAAGCTTTCTTT,TRBV5-1,TRBJ1-1,-,-